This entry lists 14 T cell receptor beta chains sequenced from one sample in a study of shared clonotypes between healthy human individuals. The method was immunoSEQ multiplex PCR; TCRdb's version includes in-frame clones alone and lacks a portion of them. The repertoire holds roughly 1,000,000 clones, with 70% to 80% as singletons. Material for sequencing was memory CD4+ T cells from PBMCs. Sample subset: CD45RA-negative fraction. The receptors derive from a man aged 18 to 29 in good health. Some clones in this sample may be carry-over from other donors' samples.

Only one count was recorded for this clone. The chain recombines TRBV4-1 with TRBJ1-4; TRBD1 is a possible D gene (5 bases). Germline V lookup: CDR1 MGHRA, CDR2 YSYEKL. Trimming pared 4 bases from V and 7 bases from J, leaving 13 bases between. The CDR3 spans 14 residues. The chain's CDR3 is CASSPGQGGEKLFF. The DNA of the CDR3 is TGCGCCAGCAGCCCAGGGCAGGGCGGTGAAAAACTGTTTTTT.

As DNA, the CDR3 is TGCGCCAGCAGCCTACAGGGGACTAGCGGGTCCTACGAGCAGTACTTC. Translation gives CASSLQGTSGSYEQYF. The V call is TRBV5-1, the J call TRBJ2-7, with 12 bases identical to TRBD2. V shed 4 bases, J shed 1 base, and the junction held 6 bases outside the gene matches. The germline CDR1 and CDR2 sequences are SGHRS and YFSETQ. This CDR3 contains 16 residues.

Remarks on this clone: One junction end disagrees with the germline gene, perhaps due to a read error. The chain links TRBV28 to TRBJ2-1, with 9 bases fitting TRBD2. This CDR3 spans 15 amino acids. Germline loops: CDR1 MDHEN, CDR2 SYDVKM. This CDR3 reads CATDRGPSGKLGVLF. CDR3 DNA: TGTGCCACCGACCGGGGTCCTAGCGGGAAGTTGGGGGTGCTCTTC. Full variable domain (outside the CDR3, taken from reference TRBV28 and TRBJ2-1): DVKVTQSSRYLVKRTGEKVFLECVQDMDHENMFWYRQDPGLGLRLIYFSYDVKMKEKGDIPEGYSVSREKKERFSLILESASTNQTSMYLCATDRGPSGKLGVLFGPGTRLTVL.

The CDR3 sequence: CATSGQGSSNQPQHF. The CDR3, as DNA: TGTGCCACCAGCGGGCAGGGTAGTAGTAATCAGCCCCAGCATTTT. V is TRBV15 and J is TRBJ1-5, with D possibly TRBD1 on 5 matching bases. V lost 5 bases, J lost 4 bases, and 15 bases lay in between. CDR3 size: 15 residues. The germline V gene encodes CDR1 LNHNV and CDR2 YYDKDF (reference sequence).

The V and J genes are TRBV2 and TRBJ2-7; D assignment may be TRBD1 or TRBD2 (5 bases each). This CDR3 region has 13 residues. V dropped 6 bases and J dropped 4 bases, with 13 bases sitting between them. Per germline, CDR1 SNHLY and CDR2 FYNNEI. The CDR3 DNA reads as TGTGCCAGCAGCCGGGACCCCGGGTACGAGCAGTACTTC. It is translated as CASSRDPGYEQYF.

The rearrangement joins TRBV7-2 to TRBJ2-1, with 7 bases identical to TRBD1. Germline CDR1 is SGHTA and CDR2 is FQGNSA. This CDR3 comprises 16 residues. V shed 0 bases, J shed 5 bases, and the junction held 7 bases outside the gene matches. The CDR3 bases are TGTGCCAGCAGCTTAGCGGGCAGGGGGATCCACAATGAGCAGTTCTTC. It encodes CASSLAGRGIHNEQFF.

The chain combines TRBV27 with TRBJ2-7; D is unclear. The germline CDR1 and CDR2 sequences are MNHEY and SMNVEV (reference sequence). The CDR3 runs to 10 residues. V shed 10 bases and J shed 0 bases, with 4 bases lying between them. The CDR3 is CANGSYEQYF. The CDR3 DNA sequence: TGTGCCAATGGCTCCTACGAGCAGTACTTC.

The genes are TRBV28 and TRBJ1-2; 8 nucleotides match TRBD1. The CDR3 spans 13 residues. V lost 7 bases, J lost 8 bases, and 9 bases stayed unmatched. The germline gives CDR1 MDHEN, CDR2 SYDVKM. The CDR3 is CASIHRGSAGYTF. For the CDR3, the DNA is TGTGCCAGCATCCACAGGGGGTCGGCGGGCTACACCTTC.

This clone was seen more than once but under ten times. The CDR3 DNA is TGTGCCAGCAGTGCCGACAGTTATAGCAATCAGCCCCAGCATTTT. As protein: CASSADSYSNQPQHF. The gene calls are TRBV6-5 and TRBJ1-5; perhaps TRBD1 as D (5 bases). Trimming removed 5 bases at V and 0 bases at J, with 11 bases between. The CDR3 is made up of 15 amino acids. CDR1 and CDR2 from the germline V gene are MNHEY and SVGAGI.

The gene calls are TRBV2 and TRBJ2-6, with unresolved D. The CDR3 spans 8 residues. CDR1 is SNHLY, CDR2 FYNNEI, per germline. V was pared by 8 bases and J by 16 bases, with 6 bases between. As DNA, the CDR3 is TGTGCCAGCGGGTTTCTGACTTTC. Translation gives CASGFLTF.

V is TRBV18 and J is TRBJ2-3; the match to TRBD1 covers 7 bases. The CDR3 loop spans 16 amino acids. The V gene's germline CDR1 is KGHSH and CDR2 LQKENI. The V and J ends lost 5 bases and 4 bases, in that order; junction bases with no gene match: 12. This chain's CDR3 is CASSDLPTGTPDTQYF. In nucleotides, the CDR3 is TGTGCCAGCTCAGACTTGCCGACAGGGACCCCAGATACGCAGTATTTT.

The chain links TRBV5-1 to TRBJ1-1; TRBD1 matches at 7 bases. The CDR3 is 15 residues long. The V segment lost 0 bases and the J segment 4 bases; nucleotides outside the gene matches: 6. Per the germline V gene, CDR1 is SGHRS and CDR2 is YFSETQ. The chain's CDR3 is CASSLDSRQGTEAFF. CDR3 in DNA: TGCGCCAGCAGCTTGGATAGCCGACAGGGCACTGAAGCTTTCTTT.

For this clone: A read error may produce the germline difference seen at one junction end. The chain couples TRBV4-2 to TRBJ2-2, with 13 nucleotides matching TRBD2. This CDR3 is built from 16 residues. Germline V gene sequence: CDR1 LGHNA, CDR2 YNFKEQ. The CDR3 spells CASMTGLAGETGGLFF. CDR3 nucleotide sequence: TGTGCCAGCATGACTGGACTAGCGGGAGAAACCGGGGGGCTGTTTTTT.

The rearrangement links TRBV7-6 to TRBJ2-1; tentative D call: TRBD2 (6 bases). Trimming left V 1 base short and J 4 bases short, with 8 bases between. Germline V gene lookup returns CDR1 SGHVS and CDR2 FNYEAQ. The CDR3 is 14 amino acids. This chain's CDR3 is CASSLDGGYNEQFF. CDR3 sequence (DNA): TGTGCCAGCAGCTTAGATGGGGGGTACAATGAGCAGTTCTTC.